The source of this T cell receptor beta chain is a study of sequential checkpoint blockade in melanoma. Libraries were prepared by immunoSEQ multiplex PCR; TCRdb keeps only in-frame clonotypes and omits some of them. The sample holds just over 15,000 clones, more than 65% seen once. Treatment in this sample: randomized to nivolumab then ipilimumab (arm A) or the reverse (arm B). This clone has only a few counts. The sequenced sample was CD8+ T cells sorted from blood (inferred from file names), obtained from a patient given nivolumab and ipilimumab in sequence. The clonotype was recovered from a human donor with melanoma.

CDR3 in DNA: TGCGCCAGCAGTGAGTCTTCAACTCTCCAGTTCTTC. This translates into CASSESSTLQFF. The chain carries TRBV10-1 and TRBJ2-1; no clear D. Germline CDR1 is WNHNN and CDR2 is SYGVQD (reference sequence). The V and J ends lost 0 bases and 13 bases respectively, with 10 bases between them. CDR3 length: 12 amino acids.